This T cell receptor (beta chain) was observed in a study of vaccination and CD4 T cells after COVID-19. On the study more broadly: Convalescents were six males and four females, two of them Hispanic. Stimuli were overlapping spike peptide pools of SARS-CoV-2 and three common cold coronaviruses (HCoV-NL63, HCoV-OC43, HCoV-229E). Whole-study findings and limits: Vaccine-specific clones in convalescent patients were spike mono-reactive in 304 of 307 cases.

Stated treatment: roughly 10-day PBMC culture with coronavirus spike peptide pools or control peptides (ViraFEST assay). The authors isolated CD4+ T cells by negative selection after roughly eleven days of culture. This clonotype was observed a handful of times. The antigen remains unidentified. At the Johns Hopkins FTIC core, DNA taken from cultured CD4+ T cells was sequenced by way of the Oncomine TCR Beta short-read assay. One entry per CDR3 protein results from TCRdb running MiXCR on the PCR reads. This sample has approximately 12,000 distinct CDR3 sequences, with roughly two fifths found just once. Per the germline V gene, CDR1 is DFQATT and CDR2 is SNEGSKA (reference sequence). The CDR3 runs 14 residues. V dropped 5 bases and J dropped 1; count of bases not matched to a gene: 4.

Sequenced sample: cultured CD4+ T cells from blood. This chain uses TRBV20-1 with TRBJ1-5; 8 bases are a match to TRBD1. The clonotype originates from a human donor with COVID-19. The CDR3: CSAADRVSNQPQHF. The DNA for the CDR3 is TGCAGTGCTGCGGACAGGGTGAGCAATCAGCCCCAGCATTTT.